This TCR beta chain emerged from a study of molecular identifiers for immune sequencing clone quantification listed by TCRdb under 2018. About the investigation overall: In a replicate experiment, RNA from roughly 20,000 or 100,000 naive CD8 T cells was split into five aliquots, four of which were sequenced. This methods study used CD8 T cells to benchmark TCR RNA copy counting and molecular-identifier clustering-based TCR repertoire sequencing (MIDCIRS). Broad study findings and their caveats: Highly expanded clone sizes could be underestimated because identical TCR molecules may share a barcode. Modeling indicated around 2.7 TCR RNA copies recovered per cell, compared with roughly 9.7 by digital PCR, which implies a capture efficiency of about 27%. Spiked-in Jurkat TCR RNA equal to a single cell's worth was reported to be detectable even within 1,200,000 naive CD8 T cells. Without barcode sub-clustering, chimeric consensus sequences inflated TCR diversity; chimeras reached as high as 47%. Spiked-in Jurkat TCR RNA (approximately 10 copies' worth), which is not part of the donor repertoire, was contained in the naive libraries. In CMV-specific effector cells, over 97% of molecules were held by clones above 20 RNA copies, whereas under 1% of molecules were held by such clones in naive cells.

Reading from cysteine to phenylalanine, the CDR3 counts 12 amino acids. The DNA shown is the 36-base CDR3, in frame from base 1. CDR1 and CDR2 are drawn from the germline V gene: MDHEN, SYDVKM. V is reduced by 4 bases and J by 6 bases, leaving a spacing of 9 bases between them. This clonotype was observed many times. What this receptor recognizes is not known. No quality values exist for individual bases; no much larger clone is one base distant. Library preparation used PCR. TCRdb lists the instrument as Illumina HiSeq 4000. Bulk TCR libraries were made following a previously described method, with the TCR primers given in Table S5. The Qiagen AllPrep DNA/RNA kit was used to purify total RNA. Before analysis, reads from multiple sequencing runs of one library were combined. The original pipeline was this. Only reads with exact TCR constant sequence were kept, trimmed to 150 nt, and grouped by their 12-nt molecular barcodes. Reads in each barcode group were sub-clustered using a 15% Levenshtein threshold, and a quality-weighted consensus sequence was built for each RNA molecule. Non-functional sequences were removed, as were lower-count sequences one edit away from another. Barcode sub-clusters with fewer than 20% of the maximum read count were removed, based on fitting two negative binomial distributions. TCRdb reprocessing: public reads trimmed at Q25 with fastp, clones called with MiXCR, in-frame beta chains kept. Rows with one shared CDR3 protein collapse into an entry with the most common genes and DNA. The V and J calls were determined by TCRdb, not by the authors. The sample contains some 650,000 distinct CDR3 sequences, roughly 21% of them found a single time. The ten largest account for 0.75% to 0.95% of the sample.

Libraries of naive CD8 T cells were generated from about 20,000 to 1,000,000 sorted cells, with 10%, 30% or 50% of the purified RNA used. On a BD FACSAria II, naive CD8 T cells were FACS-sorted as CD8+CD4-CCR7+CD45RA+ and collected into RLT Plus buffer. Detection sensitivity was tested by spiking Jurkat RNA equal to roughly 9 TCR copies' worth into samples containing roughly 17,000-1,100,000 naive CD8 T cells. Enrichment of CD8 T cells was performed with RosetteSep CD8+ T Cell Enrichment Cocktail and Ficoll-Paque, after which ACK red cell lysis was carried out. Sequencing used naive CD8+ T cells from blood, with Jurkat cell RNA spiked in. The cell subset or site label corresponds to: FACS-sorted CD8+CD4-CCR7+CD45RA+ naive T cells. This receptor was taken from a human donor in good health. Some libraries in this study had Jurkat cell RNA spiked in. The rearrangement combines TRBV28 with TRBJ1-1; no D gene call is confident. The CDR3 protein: CASSYSPPEAFF. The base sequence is TGTGCCAGCAGTTACTCCCCCCCTGAAGCTTTCTTT.